One and the same sample provided the 31 T cell receptor beta chains below, sequenced in a study of tissue T cells after allogeneic stem cell transplantation. Time point specified: mouse harvest day 7 after allogeneic transplant. Mouse grafts combined 10^7 T-cell-depleted bone marrow cells with 10^6 splenic CD5+ T cells. Only in-frame clones appear in the TCRdb table, and some are missing; sequencing was by immunoSEQ multiplex PCR. The table records about 10,000 clones, 47% of them present only once. The sample was gut tissue. The receptors derive from a female BALB/c mouse given C57BL/6 T cells with graft-versus-host disease after an allogeneic hematopoietic cell transplant.

Points on this clone: Gene and germline names: mouse. Coverage ceases 1 residue before the CDR3 finishes, and the germline J gene fills in the end. The V gene is TRBV3, the J gene TRBJ1-1, with 8 bases that match TRBD1. The CDR3 runs 14 residues. With 4 bases clipped from V and 2 bases from J, the junction kept 3 bases outside the gene matches. Germline V CDR1 and CDR2: SNHLY, FYNGKV (reference sequence). Incomplete CDR3 DNA: TGTGCCAGCAGCTGGACAGGGACTAACACAGAAGTCTTC. Protein product: CASSWTGTNTEVF. In full, the CDR3 reads CASSWTGTNTEVFF.

Comment on this clone: Gene names denote mouse genes. CDR3 amino acids: CASSLDRGEQYF. Incomplete CDR3 DNA: TGTGCCAGCTCTCTGGACAGGGGAGAACAGTAC. J is TRBJ2-7 and V is TRBV12-2, with 9 bases lining up with TRBD1. The read falls 1 residue short of the CDR3 end, and the missing part is taken from the germline J gene. The CDR3 covers 12 residues. Germline CDR1 is SGHLS and CDR2 is HYDKME. V shed 1 base and J 7 bases; nucleotides not matched to a gene: 1.

A remark on this clone: Germline and genes: mouse. Read data end 1 residue before the CDR3 end; the end is taken from the germline J gene. This rearrangement joins TRBV12-2 to TRBJ2-4; D gene unclear. Germline CDR1 SGHLS, CDR2 HYDKME. V lost 0 bases and J lost 0, with 6 bases in between. CDR3 size: 14 residues. CDR3 DNA, as far as it was read: TGTGCCAGCTCTCTCGGGTCTAGTCAAAACACCTTGTAC. Translated, it gives CASSLGSSQNTLY. The whole CDR3 sequence is CASSLGSSQNTLYF.

With respect to this clone: The listed genes are named as in mouse. The CDR3 end lies 1 residue beyond the end of the read and is filled in from the germline J gene. The V call is TRBV31, the J call TRBJ2-1, with 10 bases that match TRBD2. After removal of 3 bases from V and 3 bases from J, the junction contained 2 bases not matched to a gene. CDR3 length: 14 amino acids. Germline CDR1 is GKSSPN and CDR2 is SITVG. Here the CDR3 reads CAWSSGGAYAEQFF. The CDR3 bases that were read are TGTGCCTGGAGCTCTGGGGGGGCCTATGCTGAGCAGTTC.

This clone has a handful of counts. Gene names and germline match the mouse. The CDR3 goes on 1 residue after the read ends, and that part is filled in from the germline J gene. The chain has TRBV4 and TRBJ2-7; D possibly corresponds to TRBD2 (6 bases). The CDR3 extends over 12 amino acids. Trimming took off 5 bases at V and 4 bases at J, with 9 bases between the two ends. The germline V gene has CDR1 LGHDT and CDR2 YNNKQL (reference sequence). CDR3 bases read: TGTGCCAGCAGCCGGACTGCTTATGAACAGTAC. Its translation is CASSRTAYEQY. The CDR3 in full is CASSRTAYEQYF.

This clone was observed a handful of times. Gene names and germline match the mouse. The read stops 1 residue short of the end of the CDR3; the missing end is completed from the germline J gene. The chain links TRBV23 to TRBJ2-1. The CDR3 consists of 14 residues. The germline CDR1 and CDR2 sequences are KGHTA and FQNQQP. This chain's CDR3 is CSSSQSYPYAEQFF. The CDR3 bases that were read are TGCTCCAGCAGTCAATCGTACCCCTATGCTGAGCAGTTC.

Concerning this clone itself: The gene symbols are mouse symbols. The read is 1 residue too short to cover the CDR3 end, so that end is filled in from the germline J gene. J is TRBJ2-2 and V is TRBV26; TRBD1 might be the D (5 bases). The CDR3 runs 13 residues. V was shortened by 5 bases and J by 1 base, with 5 bases between the two germline ends. Germline lookup yields CDR1 KGHPV and CDR2 FQNQEV (reference sequence). The CDR3: CASSDRNTGQLYF. The CDR3 DNA, read in part, is TGTGCCAGCAGTGACAGAAACACCGGGCAGCTCTAC.

A note on this clone: Genes and germline are mouse. The read falls 1 residue short of the CDR3 end, and the missing part is taken from the germline J gene. The chain carries TRBV12-1 and TRBJ2-3; TRBD2 aligns across 11 bases. V gave up 4 bases and J gave up 6 bases; unmatched junction bases: 5. CDR1 SGHSN and CDR2 HYEKVE come from the germline V gene. The CDR3 loop spans 14 amino acids. Partial CDR3 DNA: TGTGCCAGCTCCAGGGGACTGGGGGCCGAAACGCTGTAT. Residues: CASSRGLGAETLY. The complete CDR3 sequence is CASSRGLGAETLYF.

Turning to this clone: These gene names are mouse names. The sequenced fragment ends 1 residue before the CDR3 boundary, so the rest is inferred from the germline J gene. The chain combines TRBV13-1 with TRBJ1-3, with 7 positions matching TRBD1. The germline V gene encodes CDR1 NSHNY and CDR2 SYGAGN. V shed 3 bases, J shed 8 bases, and the junction held 5 bases outside the gene matches. The CDR3 sequence is 13 residues long. This chain's CDR3 is CASSGRDRYTLYF. CDR3 DNA, as far as it was read: TGTGCCAGCAGTGGCCGGGACAGATATACGCTCTAT.

Notes on this clone: Each gene name is a mouse one. The CDR3 end falls 1 residue outside the read, so it is completed with the germline J gene. The genes are TRBV26 and TRBJ2-4; no firm D call. There are 13 residues in the CDR3. With 3 bases removed from V and 3 bases from J, the gap between germline ends came to 7 bases. Germline loops: CDR1 KGHPV, CDR2 FQNQEV (reference sequence). CDR3 DNA (partial): TGTGCCAGCAGTCTCACCAGGCAAAACACCTTGTAC. Translation: CASSLTRQNTLY. The full CDR3 protein is CASSLTRQNTLYF.

This clone was detected only a few times. The germline and genes are mouse ones. Sequencing ends 1 residue short of the CDR3 end; the germline J gene provides the rest. The chain uses TRBV3 and TRBJ1-5; D is uncertain. Germline V gene lookup returns CDR1 SNHLY and CDR2 FYNGKV (reference sequence). V was cut by 5 bases and J by 2 bases, with 4 bases left in between. This CDR3 is 12 amino acids long. The DNA read from the CDR3 is TGTGCCAGCAGCCGGGACAACCAGGCTCCGCTT. Residues: CASSRDNQAPL. The whole CDR3 reads CASSRDNQAPLF.

Of note for this clone: Gene names and germline refer to mouse. The read finishes 1 residue shy of the CDR3 end, and the germline J gene is used to complete it. The rearrangement uses TRBV13-3 and TRBJ2-1; 11 positions agree with TRBD2. Per the germline V gene, CDR1 is NNHDY and CDR2 is SYVADS. J gave up 1 base and V 5 bases, and 2 bases lay outside the gene matches. The CDR3 contains 15 residues. Incomplete CDR3 DNA: TGTGCCAGCAGGCGGACTGGGGGGAACTATGCTGAGCAGTTC. It specifies CASRRTGGNYAEQF. The entire CDR3 reads CASRRTGGNYAEQFF.

As regards this clone: The gene names given are mouse names. The read halts 1 residue ahead of the CDR3 end, with the missing end drawn from the germline J gene. The chain joins TRBV26 to TRBJ1-1; 8 bases are a match to TRBD1. Germline V gene data show CDR1 as KGHPV and CDR2 as FQNQEV (reference sequence). The CDR3 extends over 12 amino acids. Trimming cost V 2 bases and J 10 bases; bases outside gene matches: 3. CDR3 region: CASSLVQGGVFF. The part of the CDR3 DNA that was read is TGTGCCAGCAGTCTGGTACAGGGGGGAGTCTTC. The variable domain in full, completed from reference TRBV26 and TRBJ1-1, reads NSKVIQTPRYLVKGQGQKAKMRCIPEKGHPVVFWYQQNKNNEFKFLINFQNQEVLQQIDMTEKRFSAECPSNSPCSLEIQSSEAGDSALYLCASSLVQGGVFFGKGTRLTVV.

In the case of this clone: Gene names and germline match the mouse. The read stops 1 residue short of the end of the CDR3; the missing end is completed from the germline J gene. The chain joins TRBV14 to TRBJ2-2; the match to TRBD1 covers 7 bases. The J segment lost 2 bases and the V segment lost 2 bases, leaving 3 bases of the junction unmatched. Germline CDR1 and CDR2: SGHDT and FRDEAV. The CDR3 consists of 15 residues. The CDR3 sequence: CASSLAGGNTGQLYF. The sequenced part of the CDR3 DNA is TGTGCCAGCAGTTTGGCAGGGGGTAACACCGGGCAGCTCTAC.

This clone is medium-sized (0.01 to 0.1%) by share. The gene names here belong to mouse. From the germline J gene comes the end of the CDR3, since the read stops 1 residue before it. This rearrangement joins TRBV19 to TRBJ2-7; D perhaps matches TRBD1 (5 bases). This CDR3 is built from 12 residues. Germline V gene sequence: CDR1 FNHDT, CDR2 SITEND (reference sequence). The V gene lost 0 bases and the J gene lost 6 bases, with 7 bases spanning the gap. CDR3 bases read: TGTGCCAGCAGTATAGAAAGGGGTGAACAGTAC. As protein: CASSIERGEQY. The complete CDR3 protein is CASSIERGEQYF.

With regard to this clone: Mouse gene names and germline throughout. Read data end 1 residue before the CDR3 end; the end is taken from the germline J gene. The chain recombines TRBV26 with TRBJ2-5; 7 bases align to TRBD1. The CDR3 spans 13 residues. Germline CDR1 is KGHPV and CDR2 is FQNQEV (reference sequence). Unmatched junction bases numbered 2, after V lost 3 bases and J lost 5 bases. Partial CDR3 DNA: TGTGCCAGCAGTCTACCAGGGGGAGACACCCAGTAC. It codes for CASSLPGGDTQY. The CDR3 in full is CASSLPGGDTQYF.

On this clone itself: Genes and germline are mouse. With the read ending 1 residue before the CDR3 end, the germline J gene is used to fill in that end. V is TRBV23 and J is TRBJ2-3. The CDR3 consists of 13 residues. Looked up from germline, CDR1 is KGHTA and CDR2 is FQNQQP. This chain's CDR3 is CSSSSPSAETLYF. The CDR3 DNA, read in part, is TGCTCCAGCAGCTCACCTAGTGCAGAAACGCTGTAT.

This clone was observed a handful of times. The genes are named according to mouse. With the read ending 1 residue before the CDR3 end, the germline J gene is used to fill in that end. The J gene is TRBJ2-2, the V gene TRBV26, with 11 bases that match TRBD1. The junction had 4 bases not matched to a gene; V was cut back by 6 bases and J by 4 bases. Per germline, CDR1 KGHPV and CDR2 FQNQEV (reference sequence). This CDR3 spans 15 amino acids. Incomplete CDR3 DNA: TGTGCCAGCAGCCGGGGACAGGGGGGCACCGGGCAGCTCTAC. It codes for CASSRGQGGTGQLY. Given in full, the CDR3 is CASSRGQGGTGQLYF.

On this clone: All gene names here are mouse names. Coverage ceases 1 residue before the CDR3 finishes, and the germline J gene fills in the end. The chain recombines TRBV4 with TRBJ2-5; 9 bases map to TRBD2. Per the germline V gene, CDR1 is LGHDT and CDR2 is YNNKQL (reference sequence). Trimming removed 4 bases from V and 3 bases from J; junction bases left unmatched: 2. The CDR3 extends over 14 amino acids. The CDR3 protein is CASSSDWGQDTQYF. Incomplete CDR3 DNA: TGTGCCAGCAGCTCGGACTGGGGACAAGACACCCAGTAC. The full variable domain, its missing parts supplied by reference TRBV4 and TRBJ2-5, is ETAVFQTPNYHVTQVGNEVSFNCKQTLGHDTMYWYKQDSKKLLKIMFSYNNKQLIVNETVPRRFSPQSSDKAHLNLRIKSVEPEDSAVYLCASSSDWGQDTQYFGPGTRLLVL.

Note on this clone: Gene names refer to mouse genes. The sequenced fragment ends 1 residue before the CDR3 boundary, so the rest is inferred from the germline J gene. The V gene is TRBV19, the J gene TRBJ1-1; the D gene is possibly TRBD1 (6 bases). This CDR3 comprises 12 residues. CDR1 FNHDT and CDR2 SITEND come from the germline V gene (reference sequence). V lost 5 bases and J lost 7, with 12 bases in between. The part of the CDR3 DNA that was read is TGTGCCAGCAGATCGGGACACGGAGAAGTCTTC. It specifies CASRSGHGEVF. The full CDR3 protein is CASRSGHGEVFF.

As regards this clone: Any gene name here is a mouse gene name. The read stops 1 residue short of the end of the CDR3; the missing end is completed from the germline J gene. The V call is TRBV12-2, the J call TRBJ2-5; TRBD1 matches at 9 bases. Germline CDR1 and CDR2: SGHLS and HYDKME. The CDR3 has 14 residues. The V and J ends lost 0 bases and 5 bases, in that order; junction bases with no gene match: 2. This chain's CDR3 is CASSLEGQGDTQYF. CDR3 bases read: TGTGCCAGCTCTCTCGAGGGACAGGGAGACACCCAGTAC.

A word on this clone: Genes here carry mouse names. The missing CDR3 end, 1 residue past where the read stops, is filled in from the germline J gene. The rearrangement joins TRBV16 to TRBJ2-4; 9 nucleotides match TRBD2. Germline lookup yields CDR1 SGHSA and CDR2 FRNQAP. The junction had 1 base not matched to a gene; V was cut back by 3 bases and J by 9 bases. The CDR3 is 12 amino acids. CDR3 amino acids: CASSFGLGTLYF. The part of the CDR3 DNA that was read is TGTGCAAGCAGCTTCGGACTGGGGACCTTGTAC.

Regarding this clone: Gene names follow the mouse nomenclature. The sequenced part of the CDR3 DNA is TGTGCAAGCAGCTTAGGGGGGACAGGGGAAGAAACGCTGTAT. The encoded protein is CASSLGGTGEETLY. The whole CDR3 protein is CASSLGGTGEETLYF. This chain connects TRBV16 to TRBJ2-3; 10 positions agree with TRBD1. Read data end 1 residue before the CDR3 end; the end is taken from the germline J gene. The ends lost 1 base at V and 5 bases at J; junction bases unmatched: 3. The CDR3 covers 15 residues. CDR1 is SGHSA and CDR2 is FRNQAP in the germline V gene.

The table lists this clone with a few counts. Genes and germline come from the mouse. The sequence runs out 1 residue before the end of the CDR3; the remainder is reconstructed from the germline J gene. The chain is built from TRBV19 and TRBJ2-3; 10 bases are shared with TRBD2. Germline CDR1 reads FNHDT; CDR2 reads SITEND (reference sequence). There are 14 residues in the CDR3. The V segment lost 2 bases and the J segment 3 bases; nucleotides outside the gene matches: 0. The CDR3 bases that were read are TGTGCCAGCAGTATCTGGGGGGGCGCAGAAACGCTGTAT. It yields the protein CASSIWGGAETLY. The full CDR3 protein reads CASSIWGGAETLYF.

This clone was picked up a small number of times. Mouse germline and gene names are used. From the germline J gene comes the end of the CDR3, since the read stops 1 residue before it. The chain combines TRBV26 with TRBJ2-2; D is uncertain. There are 15 residues in the CDR3. With 1 base removed from V and 0 bases from J, the gap between germline ends came to 6 bases. Germline V gene sequence: CDR1 KGHPV, CDR2 FQNQEV (reference sequence). The sequenced part of the CDR3 DNA is TGTGCCAGCAGTCTGTTGGTAGCAAACACCGGGCAGCTCTAC. This gives the protein CASSLLVANTGQLY. The complete CDR3 protein is CASSLLVANTGQLYF.

On this clone: Gene labels here are mouse ones. With the read ending 1 residue before the CDR3 end, the germline J gene is used to fill in that end. V gene TRBV26 combines with J gene TRBJ1-4; 7 bases align to TRBD1. V lost 2 bases and J lost 2; bases outside the gene matches: 8. Germline CDR1 reads KGHPV; CDR2 reads FQNQEV (reference sequence). The CDR3 covers 17 residues. CDR3 residues: CASSLLTGVTSNERLFF. The sequenced part of the CDR3 DNA is TGTGCCAGCAGTCTGCTCACAGGGGTTACATCCAACGAAAGATTATTT.

Note on this clone: Any gene name here is a mouse gene name. The CDR3 end falls 1 residue outside the read, so it is completed with the germline J gene. The chain employs TRBV24 and TRBJ2-1, with D perhaps matching TRBD1 (5 bases). The CDR3 loop spans 15 amino acids. Between the trimmed V and J ends, which lost 3 bases and 1 base, there was a span of 10 bases. CDR1 KGHTA and CDR2 FRNEEI come from the germline V gene. The DNA read from the CDR3 is TGTGCCAGCAGTCTCGGACAACCAAACTATGCTGAGCAGTTC. It yields the protein CASSLGQPNYAEQF. The whole CDR3 is CASSLGQPNYAEQFF.

Turning to this clone: Gene labels here are mouse ones. The read terminates 1 residue ahead of where the CDR3 ends, so the germline J gene completes it. The chain recombines TRBV13-2 with TRBJ2-5; D is perhaps TRBD1 or TRBD2 (7 bases each). Per the germline V gene, CDR1 is NNHNN and CDR2 is SYGAGS (reference sequence). V was pared by 1 base and J by 6 bases, with 15 bases between. This CDR3 comprises 15 residues. The CDR3 protein is CASGDLAGGVDTQYF. The CDR3 bases that were read are TGTGCCAGCGGTGATCTGGCAGGGGGGGTGGACACCCAGTAC.

A word on this clone: Gene names are the mouse ones. The read ends 1 residue early relative to the CDR3; the germline J gene fills the gap. V gene TRBV31 combines with J gene TRBJ2-1; D not certain. V gave up 1 base and J gave up 3 bases, with 10 bases separating them. CDR1 and CDR2 (germline): GKSSPN, SITVG. The CDR3 length is 14 residues. CDR3 in amino acids: CAWSPPAVYAEQFF. The sequenced part of the CDR3 DNA is TGTGCCTGGAGTCCTCCGGCAGTCTATGCTGAGCAGTTC.

Sample share makes this clone medium-sized. Gene names and germline match the mouse. The read halts 1 residue ahead of the CDR3 end, with the missing end drawn from the germline J gene. The chain recombines TRBV16 with TRBJ2-5; maybe TRBD1 (6 bases). Germline CDR1 SGHSA, CDR2 FRNQAP. CDR3 size: 13 residues. V was trimmed by 8 bases and J by 6 bases, leaving 15 bases between them. The CDR3 bases that were read are TGTGCAAGCTTAGGCCAGGGGAAGGACACCCAGTAC. It is translated as CASLGQGKDTQY. The CDR3 as a whole reads CASLGQGKDTQYF.

Of note for this clone: The genes are named according to mouse. The read ends 1 residue shy of where the CDR3 ends; the end is completed using the germline J gene. The chain has TRBV23 and TRBJ1-5; the table gives TRBD1 as D, unverified against the DNA. The CDR3 sequence is 14 residues long. Germline lookup yields CDR1 KGHTA and CDR2 FQNQQP. Incomplete CDR3 DNA: TGCTCCAGCAGCGAGACAGGGAACAACCAGGCTCCGCTT. It translates to CSSSETGNNQAPL. The full-length CDR3 reads as CSSSETGNNQAPLF.